This T cell receptor (beta chain) was sequenced in a study of blood T cell repertoires in COVID-19. Study at large: Collection of acute and convalescent COVID-19 samples took place in the United States, Italy and Spain. Sample material is recorded as cDNA or gDNA derived from T cells, B-cell-depleted T cells, or PBMCs.

Per the germline V gene, CDR1 is LNHDA and CDR2 is SQIVND (reference sequence). This CDR3 contains 13 residues. With 8 bases removed from V and 4 bases from J, the gap between germline ends came to 11 bases. In the study's own analysis: By means of reference gene primer amplification, nucleated cell counts were estimated. Generated by immunoSEQ multiplex PCR, the TCRdb table keeps only in-frame clones and is missing some. That table is the source of V, J and clone size, and D and trimming were worked out from the DNA. The sample has about 220,000 clones, roughly nine tenths seen once; the top ten hold approximately 0.66%.

The sequenced material came from peripheral blood. The clonotype originates from a man between 40 and 49 years old with acute or convalescent COVID-19. The rearrangement links TRBV19 to TRBJ1-4, with D possibly TRBD1 on 6 matching bases. CDR3 amino acids: CASAQGNNEKLFF. The CDR3 DNA sequence: TGTGCCAGTGCACAGGGTAATAATGAAAAACTGTTTTTT.